The present entry profiles one TCR beta chain with its context. What it recognizes is unknown. The sample belongs to a study of shared clonotypes between healthy human individuals. Positively selected for CCR7, the CD45RO-negative cells used as naive CD8 cells excluded terminally differentiated effector memory CD45RA+ cells. Findings of the study overall: When compared with the clonotypes that were shared by all four sorted-subset donors, the non-shared clonotypes turned out to have lower generation probabilities. Donor scarcity curtailed the genetic and exposure-history diversity represented herein.

Germline-derived CDR1 and CDR2 are MNHEY and SMNVEV (reference sequence). This CDR3 comprises 16 residues. The germline V and J ends were trimmed by 2 bases and 4 bases, with 16 bases remaining between them. Deep-level settings were used for running the assay. Data came from immunoSEQ multiplex PCR; TCRdb stores just in-frame clones and leaves some out. Seen here are approximately 2,000,000 clones, 90% to 95% observed once, and the top ten hold approximately 1.7%. This clonotype was sampled from a young man in good health. Some clones in this sample may be carry-over from other donors' samples. The rearrangement uses TRBV27 and TRBJ2-3; perhaps TRBD1 as D (5 bases). Material: naive CD8+ T cells from PBMCs. CDR3 sequence (DNA): TGTGCCAGCAGTTTAATCGGCCAGGGAATGGCAGATACGCAGTATTTT. Amino acid sequence: CASSLIGQGMADTQYF.